This TCR beta chain appears in the sequencing data of a study of cytomegalovirus exposure and HLA in healthy donors. Regarding the study as a whole: Some TCR beta chains (around 160 of them) were listed as cytomegalovirus-associated. In a later analysis, parvovirus B19, influenza, CMV and Epstein-Barr virus appeared linked to several top co-occurrence clusters.

Per the germline V gene, CDR1 is MGHRA and CDR2 is YSYEKL. This CDR3 contains 17 residues. Trimming removed 1 base from V and 2 bases from J; junction bases left unmatched: 6. Turning to this clone: Antigen: not known.

Whereas donors were nominally healthy upon sampling, unrecorded immune exposures were probable. The study ran its PCR with 60 Vbeta and 13 Jbeta primers. Clones were read by immunoSEQ multiplex PCR, and TCRdb kept only the in-frame ones, dropping some. In the table there are 190,000 or so clones, less than 90% of which are singletons. The sequence was collected from a man aged 50 to 60 in good health and CMV-seronegative. The chain recombines TRBV4-1 with TRBJ2-7; 12 positions agree with TRBD2. Sequencing was done on a sample of PBMCs. The CDR3 DNA is TGCGCCAGCAGCCAAGGACTAGCGGGGGCCCCCCCCTACGAGCAGTACTTC. Translation: CASSQGLAGAPPYEQYF.